This T cell receptor (beta chain) was recorded in a study of blood T cell repertoires in COVID-19. Assay used: immunoSEQ multiplex PCR; TCRdb lists only in-frame clones, some missing. The sample includes approximately 270,000 clones, approximately 86% seen only once; the top ten take 0.87%. The sample comprised peripheral blood. The clonotype comes from a human donor with COVID-19, enrolled during active disease. The donor label of this sample is uncertain.

The CDR3 reads CASSDTLAGAYNEQFF. The DNA of the CDR3 is TGCGCCAGCAGTGATACCTTAGCGGGAGCTTACAATGAGCAGTTCTTC. This chain connects TRBV10-2 to TRBJ2-1; TRBD2 matches 9 bases. Germline V gene sequence: CDR1 WSHSY, CDR2 SAAADI. The CDR3 totals 16 residues. J was trimmed by 4 bases and V by 3 bases; bases with no gene match: 7.